Listed here is a single TCR beta chain. Its antigen is unidentified. The data derive from a study of blood T cells in healthy people across ages. General study results and limits: TCR beta diversity was tightly associated with the proportion of naive T cells.

The V end lost 4 bases, the J end lost 1 base, and 11 bases lay between the germline ends. The CDR3 contains 15 residues. Germline loops: CDR1 SGHTA, CDR2 FQGNSA. With a J-beta primer mix and a sample-barcoded 5' primer, a second PCR ran roughly 6 to 12 cycles. From the 5' RACE reads, TCRdb called clonotypes with MiXCR, one entry per CDR3 protein. This sample has just under 750,000 distinct CDR3 sequences, with about 20% found just once. The receptor's source is a man in his 70s in good health. Sequencing was done on a sample of blood. The rearrangement joins TRBV7-2 to TRBJ2-1; possibly TRBD2 for D (6 bases). CDR3 sequence: CASSSVGTSYNEQFF. The CDR3 bases are TGTGCCAGCAGCTCTGTTGGGACTTCCTACAATGAGCAGTTCTTC.